The T cell receptor (beta chain) under discussion was sequenced for a study of T cells after yellow fever vaccination. Study-level results: The study re-detected most primary-vaccination clones after the booster (96% CD4, around 89% CD8).

In its sample, this clonotype was seen a few times. The antigen remains unidentified. Production of TCR cDNA was by 5'RACE template switching, which also added a universal primer site and UMIs. TCRdb redid the calling of the 5' RACE reads with MiXCR, one entry per CDR3 protein. The sample has 99,000 or so distinct CDR3 sequences, 5.8% seen once. Germline loops: CDR1 GTSNPN, CDR2 SVGIG (reference sequence). The CDR3 extends over 15 amino acids. The junction had 6 bases not matched to a gene; V was cut back by 1 base and J by 6 bases. This specimen was CD8+ T cells sorted from PBMCs, taken 10 days after the yellow fever booster vaccination. This chain joins TRBV30 and TRBJ2-2, with TRBD2 identical over 9 bases. This receptor was obtained from a man younger than 35 who received the YFV17D yellow fever vaccine. The CDR3 DNA reads TGTGCCTGGAGTGGAGCGGGACTAGCCCCCGGGGAGCTGTTTTTT. Protein: CAWSGAGLAPGELFF.